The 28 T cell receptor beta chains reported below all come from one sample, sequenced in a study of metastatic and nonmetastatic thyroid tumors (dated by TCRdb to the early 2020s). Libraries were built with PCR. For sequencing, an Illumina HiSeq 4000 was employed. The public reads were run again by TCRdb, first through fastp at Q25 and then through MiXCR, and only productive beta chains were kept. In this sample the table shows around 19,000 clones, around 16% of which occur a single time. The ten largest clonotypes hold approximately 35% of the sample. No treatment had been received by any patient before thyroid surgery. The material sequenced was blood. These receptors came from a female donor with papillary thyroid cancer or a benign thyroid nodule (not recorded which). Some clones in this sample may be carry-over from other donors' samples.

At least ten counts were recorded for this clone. CDR3 nucleotides: TGCGCCAGCAGCCAAGACCGGGACTATGGCTACACCTTC. Its protein product is CASSQDRDYGYTF. V usage is TRBV4-3 and J usage is TRBJ1-2; D gene ambiguous. Trimming took 0 bases from V and 3 from J, leaving 5 bases between them. CDR1 LGHNA and CDR2 YSLEER come from the germline V gene. This CDR3 has 13 residues.

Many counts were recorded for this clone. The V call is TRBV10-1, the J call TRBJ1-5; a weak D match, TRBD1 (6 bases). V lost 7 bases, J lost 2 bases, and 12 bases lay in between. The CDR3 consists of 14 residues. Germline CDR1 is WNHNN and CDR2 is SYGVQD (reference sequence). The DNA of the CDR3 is TGCGCCAGCACTGCTCGGACAGGCAATCAGCCCCAGCATTTT. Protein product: CASTARTGNQPQHF.

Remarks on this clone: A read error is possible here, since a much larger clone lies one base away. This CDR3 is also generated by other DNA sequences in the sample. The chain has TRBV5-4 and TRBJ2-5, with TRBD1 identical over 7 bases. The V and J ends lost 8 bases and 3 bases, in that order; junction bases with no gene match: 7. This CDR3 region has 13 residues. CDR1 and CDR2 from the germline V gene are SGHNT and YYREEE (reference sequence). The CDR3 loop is CASSPGTEETQYF. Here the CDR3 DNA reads TGTGCCAGTAGCCCCGGGACAGAAGAGACCCAGTACTTC.

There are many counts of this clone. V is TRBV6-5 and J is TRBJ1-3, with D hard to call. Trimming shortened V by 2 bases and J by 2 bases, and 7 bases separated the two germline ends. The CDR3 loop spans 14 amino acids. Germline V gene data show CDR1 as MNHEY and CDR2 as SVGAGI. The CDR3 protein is CASSYGRAGNTIYF. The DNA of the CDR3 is TGTGCCAGCAGTTACGGTCGGGCTGGAAACACCATATATTTT.

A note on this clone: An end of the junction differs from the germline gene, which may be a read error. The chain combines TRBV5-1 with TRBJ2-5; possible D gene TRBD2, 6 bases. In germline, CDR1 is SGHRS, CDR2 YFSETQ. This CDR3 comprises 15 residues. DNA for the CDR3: TGCGCCAGCAGCGTCGACGGTCTAGCGAATAAGACACAGTACTTC. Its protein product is CASSVDGLANKTQYF.

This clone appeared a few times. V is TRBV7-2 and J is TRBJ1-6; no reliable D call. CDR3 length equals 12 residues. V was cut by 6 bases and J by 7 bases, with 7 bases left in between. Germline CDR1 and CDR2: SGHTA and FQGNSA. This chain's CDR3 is CASSTANSPLHF. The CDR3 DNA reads TGTGCCAGCAGTACGGCGAATTCACCCCTCCACTTT.

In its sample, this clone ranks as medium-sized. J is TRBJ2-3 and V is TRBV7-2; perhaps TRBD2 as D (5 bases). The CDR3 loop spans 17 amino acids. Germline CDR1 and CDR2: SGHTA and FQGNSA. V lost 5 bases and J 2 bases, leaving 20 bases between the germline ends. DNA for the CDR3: TGTGCCAGCAGCATTCAGGCAGTGGGCGGGTTCACAGATACGCAGTATTTT. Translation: CASSIQAVGGFTDTQYF.

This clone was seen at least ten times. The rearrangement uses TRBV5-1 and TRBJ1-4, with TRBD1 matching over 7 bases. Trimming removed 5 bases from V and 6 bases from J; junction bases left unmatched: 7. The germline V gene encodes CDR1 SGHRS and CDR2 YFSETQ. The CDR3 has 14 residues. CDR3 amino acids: CASRTGTEDEKLFF. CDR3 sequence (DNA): TGCGCCAGCAGAACCGGGACAGAAGATGAAAAACTGTTTTTT.

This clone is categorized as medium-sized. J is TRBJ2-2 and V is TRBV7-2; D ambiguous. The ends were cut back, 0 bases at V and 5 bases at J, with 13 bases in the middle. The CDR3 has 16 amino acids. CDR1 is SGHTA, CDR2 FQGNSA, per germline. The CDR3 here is CASSLALGFATGELFF. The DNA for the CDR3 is TGTGCCAGCAGCTTAGCGTTGGGGTTTGCGACCGGGGAGCTGTTTTTT.

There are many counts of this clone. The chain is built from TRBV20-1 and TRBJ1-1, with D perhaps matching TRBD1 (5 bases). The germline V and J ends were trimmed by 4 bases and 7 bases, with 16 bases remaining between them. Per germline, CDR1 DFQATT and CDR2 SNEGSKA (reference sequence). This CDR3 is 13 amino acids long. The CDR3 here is CSAIDPTGGEAFF. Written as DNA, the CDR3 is TGCAGTGCTATAGACCCAACGGGGGGTGAAGCTTTCTTT.

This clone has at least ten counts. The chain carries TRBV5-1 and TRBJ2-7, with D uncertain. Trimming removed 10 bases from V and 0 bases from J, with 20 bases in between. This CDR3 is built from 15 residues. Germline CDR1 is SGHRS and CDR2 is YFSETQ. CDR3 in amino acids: CAPIKTGLLSYEQYF. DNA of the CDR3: TGCGCCCCCATTAAGACGGGCCTACTCTCCTACGAGCAGTACTTC.

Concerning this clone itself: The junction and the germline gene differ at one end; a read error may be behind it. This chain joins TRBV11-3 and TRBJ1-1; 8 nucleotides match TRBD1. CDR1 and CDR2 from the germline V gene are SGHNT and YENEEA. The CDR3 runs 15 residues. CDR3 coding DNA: TGTGTCAGCAGCCCACTAGGACAGGGAAACACTGAAGCTTTCTTT. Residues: CVSSPLGQGNTEAFF. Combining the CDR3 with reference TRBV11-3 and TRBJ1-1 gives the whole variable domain EAGVVQSPRYKIIEKKQPVAFWCNPISGHNTLYWYLQNLGQGPELLIRYENEEAVDDSQLPKDRFSAERLKGVDSTLKIQPAELGDSAVYLCVSSPLGQGNTEAFFGQGTRLTVV.

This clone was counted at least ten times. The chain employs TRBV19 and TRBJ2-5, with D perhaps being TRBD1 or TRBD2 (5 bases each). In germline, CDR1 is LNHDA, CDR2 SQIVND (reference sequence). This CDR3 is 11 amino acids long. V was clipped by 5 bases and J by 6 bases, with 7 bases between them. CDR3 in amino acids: CASSWGKTQYF. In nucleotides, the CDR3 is TGTGCCAGTAGTTGGGGGAAGACCCAGTACTTC.

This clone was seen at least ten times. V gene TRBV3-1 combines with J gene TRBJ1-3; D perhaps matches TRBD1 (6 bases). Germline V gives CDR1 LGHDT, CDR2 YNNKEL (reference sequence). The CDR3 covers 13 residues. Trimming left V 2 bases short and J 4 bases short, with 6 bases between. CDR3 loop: CASSQTGGNTIYF. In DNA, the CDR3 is TGTGCCAGCAGCCAAACAGGGGGAAACACCATATATTTT.

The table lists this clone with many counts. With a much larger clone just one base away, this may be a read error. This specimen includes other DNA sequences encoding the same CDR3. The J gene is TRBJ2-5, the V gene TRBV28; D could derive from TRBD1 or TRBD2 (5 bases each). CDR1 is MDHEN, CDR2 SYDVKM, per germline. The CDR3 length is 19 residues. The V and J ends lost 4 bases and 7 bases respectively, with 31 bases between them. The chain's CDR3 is CASSSPAGGRALRERTQYF. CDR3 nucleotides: TGTGCCAGCAGTTCTCCGGCGGGCGGGCGGGCCCTCAGGGAGCGGACCCAGTACTTC.

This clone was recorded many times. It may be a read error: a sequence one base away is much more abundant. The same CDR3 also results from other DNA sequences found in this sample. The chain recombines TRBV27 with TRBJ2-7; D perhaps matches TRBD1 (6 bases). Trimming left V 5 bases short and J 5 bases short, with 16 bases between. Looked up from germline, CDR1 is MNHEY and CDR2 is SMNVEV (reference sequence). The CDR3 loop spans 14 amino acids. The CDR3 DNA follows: TGTGCCAGCAGTCTGATCGGACAGTCTCACGAGCAGTACTTC. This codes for CASSLIGQSHEQYF.

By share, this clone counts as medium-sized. The CDR3 bases are TGCAGTGCTAGGGGGCGGGTGGCCTACGAGCAGTACTTC. It encodes CSARGRVAYEQYF. The rearrangement links TRBV20-1 to TRBJ2-7; the D gene could be TRBD1 or TRBD2 (5 bases each). Germline V gene sequence: CDR1 DFQATT, CDR2 SNEGSKA (reference sequence). With 3 bases removed from V and 2 bases from J, the gap between germline ends came to 11 bases. The length of the CDR3 is 13 residues.

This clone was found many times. CDR3 loop: CASSSDYLPAPYNEQFF. The CDR3 bases are TGTGCCAGCAGCTCGGACTACCTCCCCGCCCCCTACAATGAGCAGTTCTTC. This chain connects TRBV5-4 to TRBJ2-1, with a possible D match to TRBD2 (6 bases). V was shortened by 3 bases and J by 2 bases, with 18 bases between the two germline ends. Germline assignment: CDR1 SGHNT and CDR2 YYREEE (reference sequence). The CDR3 length is 17 residues.

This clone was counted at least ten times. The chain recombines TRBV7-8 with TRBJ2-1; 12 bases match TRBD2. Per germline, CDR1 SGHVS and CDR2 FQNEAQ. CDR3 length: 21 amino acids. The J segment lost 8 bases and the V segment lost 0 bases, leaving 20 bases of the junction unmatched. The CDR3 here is CASSLALGSSGRASAGHEQFF. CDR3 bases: TGTGCCAGCAGCTTAGCGTTGGGTTCTAGCGGGAGGGCTTCAGCTGGTCATGAGCAGTTCTTC.

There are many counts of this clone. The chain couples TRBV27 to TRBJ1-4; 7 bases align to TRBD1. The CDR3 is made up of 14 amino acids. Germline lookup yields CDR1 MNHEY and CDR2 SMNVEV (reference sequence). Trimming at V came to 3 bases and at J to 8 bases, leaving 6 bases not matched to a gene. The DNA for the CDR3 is TGTGCCAGCAGTTTCGGAGGGGGCAACGAAAAACTGTTTTTT. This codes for CASSFGGGNEKLFF.

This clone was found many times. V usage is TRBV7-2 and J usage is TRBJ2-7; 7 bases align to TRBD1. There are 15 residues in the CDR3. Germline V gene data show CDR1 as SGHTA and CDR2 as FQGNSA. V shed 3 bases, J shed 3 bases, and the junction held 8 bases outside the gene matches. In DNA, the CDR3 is TGTGCCAGCAGCTTTAGGGCGACAGGGTACTACGAGCAGTACTTC. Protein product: CASSFRATGYYEQYF.

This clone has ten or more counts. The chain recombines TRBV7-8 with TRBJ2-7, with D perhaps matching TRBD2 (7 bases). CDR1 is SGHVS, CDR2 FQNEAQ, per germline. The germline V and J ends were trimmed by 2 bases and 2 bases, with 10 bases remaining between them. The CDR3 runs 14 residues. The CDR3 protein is CASSLRRGPYEQYF. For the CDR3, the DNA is TGTGCCAGCAGCTTACGGCGGGGGCCCTACGAGCAGTACTTC.

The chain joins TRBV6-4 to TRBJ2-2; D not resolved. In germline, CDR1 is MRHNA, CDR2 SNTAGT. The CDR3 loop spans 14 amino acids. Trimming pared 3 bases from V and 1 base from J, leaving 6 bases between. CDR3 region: CASSESWNTGELFF. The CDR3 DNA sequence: TGTGCCAGCAGTGAATCCTGGAACACCGGGGAGCTGTTTTTT.

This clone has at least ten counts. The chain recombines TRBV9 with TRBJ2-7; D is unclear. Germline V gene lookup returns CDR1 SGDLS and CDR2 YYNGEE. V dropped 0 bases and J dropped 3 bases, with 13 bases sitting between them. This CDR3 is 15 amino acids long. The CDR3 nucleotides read TGTGCCAGCAGCGTAGGATCACAAACACACTACGAGCAGTACTTC. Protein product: CASSVGSQTHYEQYF.

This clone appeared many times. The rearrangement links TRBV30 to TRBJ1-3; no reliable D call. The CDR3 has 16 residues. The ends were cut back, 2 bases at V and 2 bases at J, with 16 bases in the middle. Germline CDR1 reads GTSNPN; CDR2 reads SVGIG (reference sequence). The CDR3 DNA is TGTGCCTGGAGTAAAACGGGAACCTTCGCTGGAAACACCATATATTTT. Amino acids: CAWSKTGTFAGNTIYF.

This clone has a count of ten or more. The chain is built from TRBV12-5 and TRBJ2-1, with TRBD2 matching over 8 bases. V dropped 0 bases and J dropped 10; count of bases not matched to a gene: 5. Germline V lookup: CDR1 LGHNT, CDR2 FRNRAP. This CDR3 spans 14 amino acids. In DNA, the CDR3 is TGTGCTAGTGGTTTGGTAGCGCGGGGGGCGGAGCAGTTCTTC. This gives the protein CASGLVARGAEQFF.

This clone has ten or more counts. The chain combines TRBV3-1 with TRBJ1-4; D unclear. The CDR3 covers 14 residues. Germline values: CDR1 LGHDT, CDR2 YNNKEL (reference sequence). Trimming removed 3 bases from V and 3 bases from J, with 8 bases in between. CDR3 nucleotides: TGTGCCAGCAGCCAGGGTATCGCTAATGAAAAACTGTTTTTT. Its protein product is CASSQGIANEKLFF.

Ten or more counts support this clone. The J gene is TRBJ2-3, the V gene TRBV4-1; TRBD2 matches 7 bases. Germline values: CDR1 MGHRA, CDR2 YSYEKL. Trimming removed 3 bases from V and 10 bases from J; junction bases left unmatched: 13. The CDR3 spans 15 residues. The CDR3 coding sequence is TGCGCCAGCAGCCAGGCTAGCGGTTTGACGGTTTCGCAGTATTTT. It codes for CASSQASGLTVSQYF.